This TCR beta chain stems from a study of shared clonotypes between healthy human individuals. Whole-study context: The study enrolled a couple of women and three men aged 18 to 49.

The germline V and J ends were trimmed by 4 bases and 8 bases, with 9 bases remaining between them. CDR1 and CDR2 (germline): SGHNT, YYREEE (reference sequence). The CDR3 extends over 12 amino acids. The study ran the assay at deep level. Sequencing was performed with immunoSEQ multiplex PCR; in TCRdb, only in-frame clones are kept and a portion is missing. The table records 1.4 million or so clones, approximately 98.5% of them present only once. Sequencing input: naive CD4+ T cells sorted from blood. The subset is: CD45RA+ positively selected. This chain links TRBV5-4 with TRBJ2-2, with D possibly matching TRBD2 (6 bases). The sequence was obtained from a man in his thirties or forties in good health. As DNA, the CDR3 is TGTGCCAGCAGCCGGGCGGGAGGGGAGCTGTTTTTT. This encodes CASSRAGGELFF.